The TCR beta chain under discussion was sequenced for a study of PD-L1 blockade in urothelial cancer. Study background: About 85% of the roughly 29 patients comprised males who had bladder-origin urothelial cancer. Prior exposure to chemotherapy in patients amounted to 0 to 3 regimens received. The median number of T cells present in blood samples was 141,255. General study findings and limits: Durable-benefit cases showed more tumor-associated blood clone expansion at 3 weeks.

Time point: peripheral blood 6 weeks after treatment start. Turning to this clone: Antigen unknown.

The germline V gene encodes CDR1 DFQATT and CDR2 SNEGSKA (reference sequence). The germline V and J ends were trimmed by 1 base and 5 bases, with 5 bases remaining between them. The CDR3 covers 11 residues. Clones were sequenced by immunoSEQ multiplex PCR, and TCRdb holds only the in-frame ones, with some missing. The table includes 20,000 to 25,000 clones, under 95% detected once. The J gene is TRBJ1-2, the V gene TRBV20-1; D call uncertain. This sample comprised PBMCs, obtained around atezolizumab (anti-PD-L1) treatment. The TCR comes from a woman aged 60-70 years with urothelial cancer. In DNA, the CDR3 is TGCAGTGCTAGAGTCGAGTATGGCTACACCTTC. Translated, it gives CSARVEYGYTF.